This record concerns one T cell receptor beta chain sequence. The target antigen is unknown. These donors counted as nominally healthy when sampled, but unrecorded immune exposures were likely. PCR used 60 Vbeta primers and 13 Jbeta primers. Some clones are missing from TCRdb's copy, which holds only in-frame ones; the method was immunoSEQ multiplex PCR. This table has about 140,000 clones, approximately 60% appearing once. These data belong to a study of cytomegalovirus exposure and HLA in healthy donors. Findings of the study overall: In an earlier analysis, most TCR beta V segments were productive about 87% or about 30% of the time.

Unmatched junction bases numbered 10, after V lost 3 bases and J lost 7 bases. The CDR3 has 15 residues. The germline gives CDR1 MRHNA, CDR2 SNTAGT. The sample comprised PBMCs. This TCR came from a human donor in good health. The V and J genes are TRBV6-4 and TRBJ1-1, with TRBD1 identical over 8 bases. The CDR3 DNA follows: TGTGCCAGCAGTGAAGGGACAGGAGGTGACAGTGAAGCTTTCTTT. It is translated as CASSEGTGGDSEAFF.